This passage covers 17 T cell receptor beta chains from one sample sequenced in a study of T cells in Graves' hyperthyroidism and ophthalmopathy. RNA transcripts yielded amplified TCR beta CDR3 regions. First-round RT-PCR targeting the TCR CDR3 was performed with the HTBI primer set. TCRdb re-analysed the multiplex PCR reads in MiXCR, keeping a single row per CDR3 protein. Seen here are 350,000 to 500,000 distinct CDR3 sequences, roughly an eighth observed once, and the top ten hold 5.3%. The sequenced sample consisted of blood. These receptors were taken from a young woman with Graves' hyperthyroidism.

The table lists this clonotype with many counts. This rearrangement joins TRBV5-5 to TRBJ1-5, with D possibly TRBD1 on 5 matching bases. Trimming stripped 7 bases from V and 1 base from J, with 15 bases between. Germline CDR1 and CDR2: SGHKS and YYEKEE (reference sequence). This CDR3 spans 15 amino acids. The CDR3 coding sequence is TGTGCCAGCTCTGGGAGGGGCTCCAGCAATCAGCCCCAGCATTTT. As protein: CASSGRGSSNQPQHF.

The table lists this clonotype with many counts. The chain carries TRBV28 and TRBJ1-1; 12 nucleotides line up with TRBD1. This CDR3 contains 14 residues. V trimming: 8 bases; J trimming: 5 bases; junction bases outside the gene matches: 6. CDR1 MDHEN and CDR2 SYDVKM come from the germline V gene. The CDR3 sequence: CASWDRGRGTEAFF. CDR3 coding DNA: TGTGCCAGCTGGGACAGGGGGCGCGGTACTGAAGCTTTCTTT.

This clonotype was recorded many times. The chain has TRBV19 and TRBJ1-1; 8 bases match TRBD1. V trimming: 4 bases; J trimming: 6 bases; junction bases outside the gene matches: 4. The CDR3 is 13 residues long. Germline lookup yields CDR1 LNHDA and CDR2 SQIVND (reference sequence). CDR3 coding DNA: TGTGCCAGTAGTAGGGACAGGCACGCTGAAGCTTTCTTT. This codes for CASSRDRHAEAFF.

This clonotype was recorded many times. The rearrangement links TRBV7-2 to TRBJ2-7; TRBD1 might be the D (5 bases). Germline values: CDR1 SGHTA, CDR2 FQGNSA. V lost 2 bases to trimming and J lost 3 bases, with 14 bases between them. The CDR3 spans 15 residues. In DNA, the CDR3 is TGTGCCAGCAGCTTATATGTGCCAGGGAACTACGAGCAGTACTTC. Amino acids: CASSLYVPGNYEQYF.

There are a few counts of this clonotype. The V call is TRBV4-3, the J call TRBJ2-5; D possibly corresponds to TRBD1 (6 bases). V was cut by 0 bases and J by 3 bases, with 17 bases left in between. The CDR3 is 17 residues long. The germline gives CDR1 LGHNA, CDR2 YSLEER. CDR3 sequence (DNA): TGCGCCAGCAGCCAAGATTCTCTCAGGGGTTTTAAAGAGACCCAGTACTTC. Its translation: CASSQDSLRGFKETQYF.

The gene calls are TRBV11-2 and TRBJ1-2; D ambiguous. The CDR3 consists of 15 residues. Germline V gene sequence: CDR1 SGHAT, CDR2 FQNNGV. Trimming removed 4 bases at V and 3 bases at J, with 15 bases between. CDR3 residues: CASSSAQTAYYGYTF. CDR3 coding DNA: TGTGCCAGCAGCTCTGCCCAGACCGCGTACTATGGCTACACCTTC.

In its sample, this clonotype was seen many times. The chain carries TRBV28 and TRBJ2-7, with D perhaps TRBD2 (6 bases). The CDR3 runs 14 residues. V was pared by 3 bases and J by 5 bases, with 14 bases between. The germline V gene encodes CDR1 MDHEN and CDR2 SYDVKM. The CDR3 loop reads CASSFRREQNEQYF. CDR3 DNA sequence: TGTGCCAGCAGTTTCCGACGGGAGCAGAACGAGCAGTACTTC. Drawing the rest from reference TRBV28 and TRBJ2-7, the complete variable domain is DVKVTQSSRYLVKRTGEKVFLECVQDMDHENMFWYRQDPGLGLRLIYFSYDVKMKEKGDIPEGYSVSREKKERFSLILESASTNQTSMYLCASSFRREQNEQYFGPGTRLTVT.

This clonotype was found many times. This chain connects TRBV3-1 to TRBJ2-7; no clear D gene. The CDR3 sequence is 11 residues long. Germline V gives CDR1 LGHDT, CDR2 YNNKEL (reference sequence). The V gene lost 2 bases and the J gene lost 4 bases, with 3 bases spanning the gap. CDR3 bases: TGTGCCAGCAGCCAACAATACGAGCAGTACTTC. Residues: CASSQQYEQYF.

This clonotype was seen repeatedly, ten times or more. The CDR3 sequence is CASSMYQGDLDEQYF. In nucleotides, the CDR3 is TGTGCCAGTAGTATGTACCAGGGGGATCTGGACGAGCAGTACTTC. This chain joins TRBV19 and TRBJ2-7, with 7 bases fitting TRBD1. Germline CDR1 LNHDA, CDR2 SQIVND (reference sequence). J lost 5 bases, V lost 3 bases, and 10 bases had no gene match. The CDR3 is made up of 15 amino acids.

V and J are TRBV20-1 and TRBJ2-5; tentatively, D is TRBD1 or TRBD2 (6 bases each). Germline V gives CDR1 DFQATT, CDR2 SNEGSKA (reference sequence). CDR3 size: 17 residues. CDR3 sequence: CSTILPEPRQGRETQYF. CDR3 DNA sequence: TGCAGCACCATTTTACCTGAACCCCGGCAGGGGAGGGAGACCCAGTACTTC.

This chain connects TRBV2 to TRBJ1-2; 7 bases are shared with TRBD1. The CDR3 has 14 residues. The germline V gene has CDR1 SNHLY and CDR2 FYNNEI. Trimming cost V 7 bases and J 7 bases; bases outside gene matches: 12. The CDR3 DNA reads as TGTGCCAGCACCGAAGGGGGCAGCCTTTCTGGCTACACCTTC. The encoded protein is CASTEGGSLSGYTF.

The rearrangement joins TRBV7-8 to TRBJ1-1, with D hard to call. The CDR3 is made up of 14 amino acids. The germline CDR1 and CDR2 sequences are SGHVS and FQNEAQ. V lost 0 bases and J 0 bases, leaving 5 bases between the germline ends. DNA for the CDR3: TGTGCCAGCAGCTTAGCAATTATGAACACTGAAGCTTTCTTT. Translating it yields CASSLAIMNTEAFF.

Details on this clonotype: Being one base from a much bigger clone, this may be a read error. The V and J genes are TRBV12-3 or TRBV12-4 and TRBJ1-1; a weak D match, TRBD1 (5 bases). The CDR3 runs 13 residues. Trimming shortened V by 4 bases and J by 1 base, and 7 bases separated the two germline ends. CDR3 coding DNA: TGTGCCAGCAGTTCTCAGGGGAACACTGAAGCTTTCTTT. This codes for CASSSQGNTEAFF.

This clonotype was counted between two and nine times. J is TRBJ2-3 and V is TRBV29-1; tentative D call: TRBD1 (5 bases). Germline V gene data show CDR1 as SQVTM and CDR2 as ANQGSEA. Trimming removed 4 bases at V and 0 bases at J, with 14 bases between. There are 15 residues in the CDR3. In nucleotides, the CDR3 is TGCAGCGTTGTCGCAGGGAAGGGGAGCACAGATACGCAGTATTTT. Translation gives CSVVAGKGSTDTQYF.

This clonotype was seen many times. V usage is TRBV7-6 and J usage is TRBJ1-5; 8 nucleotides match TRBD1. The J segment lost 7 bases and the V segment lost 5 bases, leaving 7 bases of the junction unmatched. Germline values: CDR1 SGHVS, CDR2 FNYEAQ. The CDR3 covers 14 residues. CDR3 coding DNA: TGTGCCAGCAGCCCAGGACAGGGAAAGCAGCCCCAGCATTTT. It translates to CASSPGQGKQPQHF.

This clonotype was recorded many times. The chain is built from TRBV5-1 and TRBJ2-3; 9 positions match TRBD2. CDR1 is SGHRS, CDR2 YFSETQ, per germline. This CDR3 has 17 residues. V shed 0 bases and J 1 base; nucleotides not matched to a gene: 6. Here the CDR3 DNA reads TGCGCCAGCAGCTTGGCGCTAGCGGGATACGGCACAGATACGCAGTATTTT. This translates into CASSLALAGYGTDTQYF.

This clonotype was found many times. The chain links TRBV6-1 to TRBJ2-4, with 9 bases lining up with TRBD2. The germline CDR1 and CDR2 sequences are MNHNS and SASEGT. The junction had 15 bases not matched to a gene; V was cut back by 6 bases and J by 0 bases. This CDR3 region has 19 residues. Written as DNA, the CDR3 is TGTGCCAGCAGACCCTTCCCCGAGACTAGCGGACTAGCCAAAAACATTCAGTACTTC. This sequence encodes CASRPFPETSGLAKNIQYF.